Listed here are 3 T cell receptor beta chains from one sample, sequenced in a study of T cell changes during pregnancy in multiple sclerosis. Sequencing used immunoSEQ multiplex PCR; TCRdb keeps in-frame clones, though not all of them. The table includes 50,000 or so clones, around 87% detected once. Sequences were derived from CD8+ T cells from peripheral blood mononuclear cells, sampled in the second trimester of pregnancy. These receptors all come from a female donor with multiple sclerosis, enrolled in a pregnancy study.

The V and J genes are TRBV11-2 and TRBJ2-3; tentative D call: TRBD2 (6 bases). The length of the CDR3 is 14 residues. In germline, CDR1 is SGHAT, CDR2 FQNNGV. Between the trimmed V and J ends, which lost 5 bases and 1 base, there was a span of 10 bases. The CDR3 is CASSLQRGTDTQYF. Written as DNA, the CDR3 is TGTGCCAGCAGCCTCCAGCGGGGCACAGATACGCAGTATTTT.

The chain is built from TRBV13 and TRBJ2-7; no definite D call. From germline, CDR1 is PRHDT and CDR2 FYEKMQ (reference sequence). V dropped 5 bases and J dropped 0 bases, with 11 bases sitting between them. There are 14 residues in the CDR3. The CDR3 here is CASSPSLSSYEQYF. The CDR3 DNA reads TGTGCCAGCAGCCCCTCGCTCAGCTCCTACGAGCAGTACTTC. Full variable domain (missing parts from reference TRBV13 and TRBJ2-7): AAGVIQSPRHLIKEKRETATLKCYPIPRHDTVYWYQQGPGQDPQFLISFYEKMQSDKGSIPDRFSAQQFSDYHSELNMSSLELGDSALYFCASSPSLSSYEQYFGPGTRLTVT.

The chain links TRBV7-6 to TRBJ2-2; 9 nucleotides line up with TRBD1. The V and J ends lost 5 bases and 13 bases, in that order; junction bases with no gene match: 11. Germline V lookup: CDR1 SGHVS, CDR2 FNYEAQ. There are 14 residues in the CDR3. In DNA, the CDR3 is TGTGCCAGCAGCCGAATGTCGGACAGGGGTGGGCTGTTTTTT. It translates to CASSRMSDRGGLFF.